This TCR beta chain was identified in a study of response to subunit inactivated influenza vaccine. Regarding this clonotype: Its antigen is as yet unknown.

CDR1 and CDR2 from the germline V gene are SGHTA and FQGNSA. J was trimmed by 5 bases and V by 5 bases; bases with no gene match: 5. The CDR3 extends over 15 amino acids. TCRdb re-called the RT-PCR reads through MiXCR, storing one row per CDR3 protein. There are about 700,000 distinct CDR3 sequences in the sample; roughly 14% occur only once, and less than 7% lies in the top ten. General observations from the study: Few additional T cells are recruited per seasonal influenza vaccination, authors suggested.

The starting material was PBMCs from blood, obtained about 14 days before vaccination. The source of this sequence is a man between 50 and 59 years old who received an inactivated influenza vaccine. The chain couples TRBV7-2 to TRBJ2-3, with 12 bases lining up with TRBD1. This chain's CDR3 is CASSQWDRGQDTQYF. The CDR3 nucleotides read TGTGCCAGCAGCCAGTGGGACAGGGGGCAAGATACGCAGTATTTT.